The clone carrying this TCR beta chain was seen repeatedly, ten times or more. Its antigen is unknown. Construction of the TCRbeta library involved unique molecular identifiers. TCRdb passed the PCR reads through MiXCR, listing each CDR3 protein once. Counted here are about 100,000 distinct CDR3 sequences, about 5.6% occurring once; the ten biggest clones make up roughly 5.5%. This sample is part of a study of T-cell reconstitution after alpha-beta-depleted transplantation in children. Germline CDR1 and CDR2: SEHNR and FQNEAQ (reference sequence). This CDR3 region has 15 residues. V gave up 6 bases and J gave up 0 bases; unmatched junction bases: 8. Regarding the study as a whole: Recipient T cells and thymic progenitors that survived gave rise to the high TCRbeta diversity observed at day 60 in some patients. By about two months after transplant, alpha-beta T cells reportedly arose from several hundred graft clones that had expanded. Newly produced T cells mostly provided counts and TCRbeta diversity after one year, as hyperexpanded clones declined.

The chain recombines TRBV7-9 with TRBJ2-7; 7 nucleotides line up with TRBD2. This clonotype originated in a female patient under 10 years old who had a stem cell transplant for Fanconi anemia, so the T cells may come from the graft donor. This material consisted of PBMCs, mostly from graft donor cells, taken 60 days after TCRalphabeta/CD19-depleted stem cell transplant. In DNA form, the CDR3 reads TGTGCCAGCAGTATTAGCGGGCAAAGCTCCTACGAGCAGTACTTC. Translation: CASSISGQSSYEQYF.